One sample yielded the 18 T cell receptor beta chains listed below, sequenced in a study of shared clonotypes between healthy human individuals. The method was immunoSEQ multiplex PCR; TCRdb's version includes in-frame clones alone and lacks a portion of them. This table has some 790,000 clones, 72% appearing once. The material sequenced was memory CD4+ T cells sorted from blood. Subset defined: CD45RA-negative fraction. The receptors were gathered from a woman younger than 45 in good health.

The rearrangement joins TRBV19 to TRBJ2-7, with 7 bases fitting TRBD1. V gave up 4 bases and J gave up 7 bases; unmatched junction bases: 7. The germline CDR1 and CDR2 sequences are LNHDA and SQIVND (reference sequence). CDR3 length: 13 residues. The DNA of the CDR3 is TGTGCCAGTAGTAGTTTCACAGGGGTTGAGCAGTACTTC. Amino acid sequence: CASSSFTGVEQYF.

CDR3 region: CASRGAEPYEQYF. CDR3 nucleotides: TGTGCCAGCAGGGGAGCGGAGCCCTACGAGCAGTACTTC. The chain links TRBV2 to TRBJ2-7; TRBD2 might be the D (5 bases). Germline values: CDR1 SNHLY, CDR2 FYNNEI. This CDR3 spans 13 amino acids. Between the trimmed V and J ends, which lost 6 bases and 2 bases, there was a span of 11 bases.

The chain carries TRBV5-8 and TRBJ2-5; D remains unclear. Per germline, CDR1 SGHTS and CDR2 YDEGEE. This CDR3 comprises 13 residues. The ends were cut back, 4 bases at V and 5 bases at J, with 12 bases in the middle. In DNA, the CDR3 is TGTGCCAGCAGCGGTGGCCATGTTGAGACCCAGTACTTC. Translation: CASSGGHVETQYF.

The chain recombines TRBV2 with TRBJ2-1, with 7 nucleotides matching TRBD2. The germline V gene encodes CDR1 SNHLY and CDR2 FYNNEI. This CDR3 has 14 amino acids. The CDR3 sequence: CAGAVREAGDEQFF. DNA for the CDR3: TGTGCTGGCGCGGTCCGGGAGGCGGGGGATGAGCAGTTCTTC.

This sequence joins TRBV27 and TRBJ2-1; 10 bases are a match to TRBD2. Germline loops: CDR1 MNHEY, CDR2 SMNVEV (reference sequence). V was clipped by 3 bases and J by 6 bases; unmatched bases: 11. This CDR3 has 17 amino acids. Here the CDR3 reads CASSLRPSGRSPNEQFF. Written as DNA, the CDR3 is TGTGCCAGCAGTTTGAGGCCTAGCGGGAGATCACCCAATGAGCAGTTCTTC.

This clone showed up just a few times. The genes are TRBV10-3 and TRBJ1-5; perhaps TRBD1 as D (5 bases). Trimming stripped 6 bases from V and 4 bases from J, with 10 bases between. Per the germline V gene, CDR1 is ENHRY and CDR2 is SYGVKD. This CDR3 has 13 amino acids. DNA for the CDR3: TGTGCCATCAGCAGGGACGAGAATCAGCCCCAGCATTTT. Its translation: CAISRDENQPQHF.

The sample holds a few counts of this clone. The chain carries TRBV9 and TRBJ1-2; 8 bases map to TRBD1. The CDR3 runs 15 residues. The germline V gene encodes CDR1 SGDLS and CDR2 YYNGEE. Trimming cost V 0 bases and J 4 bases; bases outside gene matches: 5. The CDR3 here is CASSVGQGITYGYTF. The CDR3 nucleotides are TGTGCCAGCAGCGTAGGACAGGGGATCACCTATGGCTACACCTTC. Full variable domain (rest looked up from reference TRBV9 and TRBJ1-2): DSGVTQTPKHLITATGQRVTLRCSPRSGDLSVYWYQQSLDQGLQFLIQYYNGEERAKGNILERFSAQQFPDLHSELNLSSLELGDSALYFCASSVGQGITYGYTFGSGTRLTVV.

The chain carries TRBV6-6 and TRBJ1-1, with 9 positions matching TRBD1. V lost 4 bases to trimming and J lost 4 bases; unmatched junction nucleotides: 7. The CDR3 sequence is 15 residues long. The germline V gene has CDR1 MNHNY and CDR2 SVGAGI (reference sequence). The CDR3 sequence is CASSSPGQGATEAFF. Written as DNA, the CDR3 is TGTGCCAGCAGTTCACCGGGACAGGGAGCCACTGAAGCTTTCTTT.

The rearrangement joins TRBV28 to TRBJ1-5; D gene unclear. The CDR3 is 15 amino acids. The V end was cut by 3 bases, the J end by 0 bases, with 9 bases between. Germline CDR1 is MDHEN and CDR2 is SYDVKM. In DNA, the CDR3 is TGTGCCAGCAGTTTGACAAGGAATAGCAATCAGCCCCAGCATTTT. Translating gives CASSLTRNSNQPQHF. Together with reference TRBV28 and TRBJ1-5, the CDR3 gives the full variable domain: DVKVTQSSRYLVKRTGEKVFLECVQDMDHENMFWYRQDPGLGLRLIYFSYDVKMKEKGDIPEGYSVSREKKERFSLILESASTNQTSMYLCASSLTRNSNQPQHFGDGTRLSIL.

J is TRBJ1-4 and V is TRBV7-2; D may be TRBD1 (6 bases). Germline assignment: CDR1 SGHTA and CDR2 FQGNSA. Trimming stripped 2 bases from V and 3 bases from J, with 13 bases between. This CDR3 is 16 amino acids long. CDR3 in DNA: TGTGCCAGCAGCTTAAAATCTTCAGGGGCTAATGAAAAACTGTTTTTT. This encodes CASSLKSSGANEKLFF.

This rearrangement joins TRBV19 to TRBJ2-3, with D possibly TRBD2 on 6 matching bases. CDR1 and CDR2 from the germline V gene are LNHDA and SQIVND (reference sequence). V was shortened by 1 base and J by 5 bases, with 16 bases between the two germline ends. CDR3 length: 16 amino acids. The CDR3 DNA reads TGTGCCAGTAGTATAGGAGGTGGGGGGAGAGGAGATACGCAGTATTTT. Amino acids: CASSIGGGGRGDTQYF.

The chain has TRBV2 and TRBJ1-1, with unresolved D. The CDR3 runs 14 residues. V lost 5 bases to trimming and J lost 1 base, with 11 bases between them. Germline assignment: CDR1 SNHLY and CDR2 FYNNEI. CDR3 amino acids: CASSWLDENTEAFF. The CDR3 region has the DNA TGTGCCAGCAGTTGGCTCGACGAGAACACTGAAGCTTTCTTT.

CDR3 loop: CASSLRKGKLAGGVRQTQYF. The CDR3 DNA is TGTGCCAGCAGTTTAAGGAAAGGGAAGCTAGCGGGGGGGGTTAGGCAGACCCAGTACTTC. The rearrangement joins TRBV28 to TRBJ2-5, with TRBD2 identical over 12 bases. There are 20 residues in the CDR3. The germline V gene has CDR1 MDHEN and CDR2 SYDVKM. The V and J ends lost 2 bases and 6 bases, in that order; junction bases with no gene match: 19.

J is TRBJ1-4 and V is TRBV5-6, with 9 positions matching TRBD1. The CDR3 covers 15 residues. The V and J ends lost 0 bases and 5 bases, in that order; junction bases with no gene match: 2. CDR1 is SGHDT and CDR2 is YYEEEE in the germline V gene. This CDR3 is CASSLVTGGNEKLFF. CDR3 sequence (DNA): TGTGCCAGCAGCTTGGTTACAGGGGGCAATGAAAAACTGTTTTTT.

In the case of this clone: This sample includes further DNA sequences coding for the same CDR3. The CDR3 loop is CASSSGGSYNEQFF. In DNA, the CDR3 is TGCGCCAGCAGCTCAGGGGGCTCCTACAATGAGCAGTTCTTC. The V and J genes are TRBV5-1 and TRBJ2-1; 7 bases agree with TRBD1. The CDR3 loop spans 14 amino acids. The germline CDR1 and CDR2 sequences are SGHRS and YFSETQ. The trim removed 3 bases at V and 0 bases at J, leaving 0 bases unmatched.

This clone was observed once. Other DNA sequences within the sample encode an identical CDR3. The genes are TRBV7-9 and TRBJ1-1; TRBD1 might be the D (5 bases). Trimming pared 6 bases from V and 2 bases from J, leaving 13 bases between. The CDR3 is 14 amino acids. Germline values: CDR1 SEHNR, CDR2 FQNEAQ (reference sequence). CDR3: CASSRPGQNTEAFF. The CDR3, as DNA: TGTGCCAGCAGTCGACCCGGACAAAACACTGAAGCTTTCTTT.

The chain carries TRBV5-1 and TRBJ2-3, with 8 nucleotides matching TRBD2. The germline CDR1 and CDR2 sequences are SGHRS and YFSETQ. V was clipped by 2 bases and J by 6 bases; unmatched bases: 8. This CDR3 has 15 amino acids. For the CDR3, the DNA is TGCGCCAGCAGCTTCGGGACTAGGGGCGGGGATACGCAGTATTTT. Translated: CASSFGTRGGDTQYF.

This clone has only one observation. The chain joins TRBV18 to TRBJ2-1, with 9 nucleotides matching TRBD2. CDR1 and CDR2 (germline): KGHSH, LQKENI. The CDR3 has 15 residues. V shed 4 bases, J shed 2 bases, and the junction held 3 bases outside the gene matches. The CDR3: CASSLSGSTYNEQFF. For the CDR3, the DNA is TGTGCCAGCTCACTTAGCGGGAGTACCTACAATGAGCAGTTCTTC. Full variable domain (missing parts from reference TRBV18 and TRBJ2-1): NAGVMQNPRHLVRRRGQEARLRCSPMKGHSHVYWYRQLPEEGLKFMVYLQKENIIDESGMPKERFSAEFPKEGPSILRIQQVVRGDSAAYFCASSLSGSTYNEQFFGPGTRLTVL.